This T cell receptor (beta chain) appears in the sequencing data of a study of PD-1 blockade in mismatch repair-deficient tumors. Study in general: Patients had approximately 11 mismatch repair-deficient cancer types and were previously treated and progressing.

The table came from immunoSEQ multiplex PCR; TCRdb's copy has only in-frame clones and leaves some out. The table lists about 34,000 clones, 65% to 85% of them singletons. As to this clone: Its specificity is not known.

The CDR3 contains 16 residues. The V gene's germline CDR1 is SGHRS and CDR2 YFSETQ. The V and J ends lost 3 bases and 2 bases respectively, with 17 bases between them. Findings of the study overall: Tumor-resident clones, often undetectable pretreatment in blood, expanded then contracted after pembrolizumab.

Mismatch repair deficiency was confirmed in all patients, by PCR or immunohistochemistry. The sample here was PBMCs, taken around 6 weeks after starting pembrolizumab. This rearrangement joins TRBV5-1 to TRBJ2-5; a weak D match, TRBD2 (6 bases). This TCR was recovered from an adult with mismatch repair-deficient cancer. The CDR3 loop is CASSWGGGLPQETQYF. CDR3 coding DNA: TGCGCCAGCAGCTGGGGAGGTGGACTGCCTCAAGAGACCCAGTACTTC.